The next 19 T cell receptor beta chains were all read from a single sample in a study of cytomegalovirus exposure and HLA in healthy donors. Vbeta (60) and Jbeta (13) primers were used in the PCR. Profiling relied on immunoSEQ multiplex PCR, and the TCRdb table lists in-frame clones only, not all of them. Found here are about 180,000 clones, roughly four fifths of them singletons; the top ten hold roughly 0.5%. Sequenced: PBMCs. These receptors were obtained from a woman between 50 and 59 years old in good health and CMV-seronegative.

The CDR3: CASSGQGALDTEAFF. The CDR3, as DNA: TGCGCCAGCAGCGGGCAGGGGGCGTTGGACACTGAAGCTTTCTTT. This chain uses TRBV5-1 with TRBJ1-1, with 8 bases aligning to TRBD1. The CDR3 contains 15 residues. CDR1 is SGHRS, CDR2 YFSETQ, per germline. Unmatched junction bases numbered 8, after V lost 4 bases and J lost 3 bases.

The chain uses TRBV5-5 and TRBJ1-2; 11 nucleotides align to TRBD1. CDR1 is SGHKS and CDR2 is YYEKEE in the germline V gene (reference sequence). Trimming at V came to 2 bases and at J to 4 bases, leaving 4 bases not matched to a gene. There are 15 residues in the CDR3. CDR3 amino acids: CASSFGQGAGYGYTF. The CDR3 DNA sequence: TGTGCCAGCAGCTTTGGACAGGGGGCTGGCTATGGCTACACCTTC.

The V call is TRBV5-4, the J call TRBJ1-1; D is perhaps TRBD1 (6 bases). CDR3 size: 15 residues. Trimming took off 2 bases at V and 5 bases at J, with 16 bases between the two ends. CDR1 SGHNT and CDR2 YYREEE come from the germline V gene (reference sequence). The CDR3 bases are TGTGCCAGCAGCTTAGCACAGGGAGGGTGGACTGAAGCTTTCTTT. This codes for CASSLAQGGWTEAFF. The whole variable domain, remainder taken from reference TRBV5-4 and TRBJ1-1, is ETGVTQSPTHLIKTRGQQVTLRCSSQSGHNTVSWYQQALGQGPQFIFQYYREEENGRGNFPPRFSGLQFPNYSSELNVNALELDDSALYLCASSLAQGGWTEAFFGQGTRLTVV.

The chain couples TRBV9 to TRBJ2-5; TRBD2 agrees at 10 bases. CDR1 SGDLS and CDR2 YYNGEE come from the germline V gene. V trimming: 9 bases; J trimming: 3 bases; junction bases outside the gene matches: 8. This CDR3 is 14 amino acids long. CDR3 in amino acids: CAIEAGGRKETQYF. DNA for the CDR3: TGTGCCATAGAAGCGGGGGGGCGAAAAGAGACCCAGTACTTC.

J is TRBJ1-5 and V is TRBV7-2; D might be TRBD1 (5 bases). CDR3 length equals 14 residues. Germline V gene data show CDR1 as SGHTA and CDR2 as FQGNSA. V was clipped by 5 bases and J by 2 bases, with 10 bases between them. CDR3: CASSPGRGNQPQHF. The CDR3 DNA sequence: TGTGCCAGCAGCCCTGGCAGGGGCAATCAGCCCCAGCATTTT.

This clone was seen more than once but under ten times. The chain recombines TRBV18 with TRBJ1-2; no definite D call. V dropped 4 bases and J dropped 0 bases, with 12 bases sitting between them. Germline loops: CDR1 KGHSH, CDR2 LQKENI. This CDR3 is built from 15 residues. The CDR3 DNA sequence: TGTGCCAGCTCACGGCATTACCTGACTAACTATGGCTACACCTTC. This gives the protein CASSRHYLTNYGYTF.

The genes are TRBV5-1 and TRBJ2-5, with 10 bases aligning to TRBD1. From germline, CDR1 is SGHRS and CDR2 YFSETQ. The length of the CDR3 is 14 residues. After removal of 4 bases from V and 5 bases from J, the junction contained 5 bases not matched to a gene. The CDR3 bases are TGCGCCAGCAGCCCCCGGGACAGGGGTGAGACCCAGTACTTC. Protein: CASSPRDRGETQYF.

The chain combines TRBV4-3 with TRBJ2-7; a possible D gene is TRBD2 (6 bases). Deletions cut 0 bases from V and 4 bases from J, with 13 bases between. The CDR3 runs 15 residues. The germline CDR1 and CDR2 sequences are LGHNA and YSLEER. CDR3 nucleotides: TGCGCCAGCAGCCAAGACTCGCGGGGTGGGTACGAGCAGTACTTC. Its protein product is CASSQDSRGGYEQYF.

This clone was counted a few times. V usage is TRBV7-9 and J usage is TRBJ2-1; maybe TRBD1 (5 bases). The CDR3 length is 14 residues. Trimming shortened V by 0 bases and J by 3 bases, and 6 bases separated the two germline ends. Germline V gene lookup returns CDR1 SEHNR and CDR2 FQNEAQ (reference sequence). As DNA, the CDR3 is TGTGCCAGCAGCTTAGCGCAGGGCTACAATGAGCAGTTCTTC. Amino acids: CASSLAQGYNEQFF. The full variable domain, in which reference TRBV7-9 and TRBJ2-1 provide the parts outside the CDR3, is DTGVSQNPRHKITKRGQNVTFRCDPISEHNRLYWYRQTLGQGPEFLTYFQNEAQLEKSRLLSDRFSAERPKGSFSTLEIQRTEQGDSAMYLCASSLAQGYNEQFFGPGTRLTVL.

This chain joins TRBV11-2 and TRBJ2-3; D gene ambiguous. Germline V lookup: CDR1 SGHAT, CDR2 FQNNGV. The ends were cut back, 4 bases at V and 6 bases at J, with 14 bases in the middle. The CDR3 contains 14 residues. DNA for the CDR3: TGTGCCAGCAGCTCCAGCTTAATCGGGGATACGCAGTATTTT. The encoded protein is CASSSSLIGDTQYF.

The chain is built from TRBV18 and TRBJ2-5; D is ambiguous. In germline, CDR1 is KGHSH, CDR2 LQKENI. This CDR3 has 15 amino acids. V was cut by 3 bases and J by 0 bases, with 11 bases left in between. The CDR3 DNA follows: TGTGCCAGCTCACCGGGTGCGAGCGACCAAGAGACCCAGTACTTC. Translated: CASSPGASDQETQYF.

The J gene is TRBJ2-7, the V gene TRBV30; D remains unclear. V lost 2 bases to trimming and J lost 2 bases, with 4 bases between them. Germline-derived CDR1 and CDR2 are GTSNPN and SVGIG (reference sequence). The CDR3 is 11 residues long. CDR3 in amino acids: CAWSRAYEQYF. CDR3 coding DNA: TGTGCCTGGAGTCGAGCCTACGAGCAGTACTTC. Supplemented by reference TRBV30 and TRBJ2-7, the full variable domain reads SQTIHQWPATLVQPVGSPLSLECTVEGTSNPNLYWYRQAAGRGLQLLFYSVGIGQISSEVPQNLSASRPQDRQFILSSKKLLLSDSGFYLCAWSRAYEQYFGPGTRLTVT.

The chain combines TRBV29-1 with TRBJ2-2; TRBD2 might be the D (6 bases). The V gene's germline CDR1 is SQVTM and CDR2 ANQGSEA. The CDR3 has 14 residues. Deletions cut 7 bases from V and 0 bases from J, with 12 bases between. CDR3 bases: TGCAGCGCCGGGGGTGACGCGAACACCGGGGAGCTGTTTTTT. Amino acids: CSAGGDANTGELFF.

The chain has TRBV7-2 and TRBJ2-7, with a possible D match to TRBD1 (6 bases). CDR3 size: 14 residues. Trimming took 3 bases from V and 1 from J, leaving 10 bases between them. Per germline, CDR1 SGHTA and CDR2 FQGNSA. For the CDR3, the DNA is TGTGCCAGCAGCTTGGACAGAACTTCCTACGAGCAGTACTTC. Protein sequence: CASSLDRTSYEQYF.

This clone was counted once. V is TRBV7-9 and J is TRBJ2-1; a weak D match, TRBD1 (5 bases). Germline V CDR1 and CDR2: SEHNR, FQNEAQ (reference sequence). The CDR3 is made up of 13 amino acids. The V gene lost 5 bases and the J gene lost 8 bases, with 13 bases spanning the gap. Here the CDR3 DNA reads TGTGCCAGCAGCCCTCAGGGTTGGGATGAGCAGTTCTTC. Translation gives CASSPQGWDEQFF.

The J gene is TRBJ1-2, the V gene TRBV19, with 8 nucleotides matching TRBD1. The junction had 7 bases not matched to a gene; V was cut back by 4 bases and J by 3 bases. The CDR3 is 15 amino acids. The germline CDR1 and CDR2 sequences are LNHDA and SQIVND (reference sequence). The CDR3 region has the DNA TGTGCCAGTAGTACGCGGACAGGGATGGACTATGGCTACACCTTC. As protein: CASSTRTGMDYGYTF.

As to this clone: Other DNA sequences in this sample translate to the same CDR3. The chain carries TRBV5-4 and TRBJ1-2; the match to TRBD1 covers 9 bases. CDR3 length: 13 amino acids. The V gene end was trimmed by 2 bases and the J gene end by 6 bases; junction bases not matched to a gene: 2. CDR1 and CDR2 (germline): SGHNT, YYREEE (reference sequence). The chain's CDR3 is CASSLTGGNGYTF. The DNA for the CDR3 is TGTGCCAGCAGCTTAACAGGGGGCAATGGCTACACCTTC.

The V call is TRBV23-1, the J call TRBJ1-1; the D gene is possibly TRBD1 (5 bases). TRBV23-1 is reported as an ORF; its role is uncertain. The V end lost 0 bases, the J end lost 0 bases, and 14 bases lay between the germline ends. This CDR3 comprises 17 residues. The CDR3 spells CASSQSPGVTMNTEAFF. CDR3 coding DNA: TGCGCCAGCAGTCAATCACCGGGGGTTACCATGAACACTGAAGCTTTCTTT.

The chain has TRBV27 and TRBJ2-3; TRBD1 aligns across 7 bases. After removal of 6 bases from V and 4 bases from J, the junction contained 10 bases not matched to a gene. This CDR3 is built from 15 residues. Germline V gene sequence: CDR1 MNHEY, CDR2 SMNVEV (reference sequence). The CDR3 loop reads CASSLRQGAPDTQYF. The CDR3 DNA reads TGTGCCAGCAGCCTTAGACAGGGAGCCCCAGATACGCAGTATTTT.